These 14 T cell receptor beta chains came from one sample sequenced in a study of T cell responses to AZD1222 COVID-19 vaccine. The protocol was immunoSEQ multiplex PCR, while the TCRdb copy is restricted to in-frame clones and leaves out a portion. The sample shows around 150,000 clones, around 90% of them seen only once. The specimen comprised peripheral blood, sampled 28 days after the second AZD1222 dose. The receptors shown here come from an adult who received the AZD1222 COVID-19 vaccine.

There are a few counts of this clone. This chain joins TRBV28 and TRBJ1-2, with TRBD1 as a possible D gene (5 bases). CDR3 length: 13 amino acids. The V end lost 3 bases, the J end lost 5 bases, and 10 bases lay between the germline ends. Germline CDR1 reads MDHEN; CDR2 reads SYDVKM. The CDR3 DNA follows: TGTGCCAGCAGTTTGTCCGGGACGTATGGCTACACCTTC. Translating gives CASSLSGTYGYTF.

The chain combines TRBV19 with TRBJ1-2; D gene unclear. Germline CDR1 LNHDA, CDR2 SQIVND (reference sequence). V lost 4 bases and J 0 bases, leaving 6 bases between the germline ends. The CDR3 is 13 residues long. Here the CDR3 reads CASSREANYGYTF. DNA of the CDR3: TGTGCCAGTAGTAGGGAAGCTAACTATGGCTACACCTTC.

The chain joins TRBV20-1 to TRBJ1-2; 7 positions agree with TRBD1. This CDR3 comprises 11 residues. The junction had 3 bases not matched to a gene; V was cut back by 5 bases and J by 6 bases. Germline V lookup: CDR1 DFQATT, CDR2 SNEGSKA (reference sequence). In DNA, the CDR3 is TGCAGTGCTCGACAGGGTCATGGCTACACCTTC. It codes for CSARQGHGYTF.

This clone has only one observation. The V call is TRBV7-2, the J call TRBJ1-2; no clear D gene. Germline V gene lookup returns CDR1 SGHTA and CDR2 FQGNSA. Trimming shortened V by 1 base and J by 0 bases, and 9 bases separated the two germline ends. The CDR3 sequence is 15 residues long. The CDR3 sequence is CASSLGPSANYGYTF. CDR3 nucleotide sequence: TGTGCCAGCAGCTTAGGCCCATCCGCTAACTATGGCTACACCTTC.

V and J are TRBV9 and TRBJ1-1; D possibly corresponds to TRBD1 (6 bases). V lost 4 bases, J lost 5 bases, and 12 bases lay in between. This CDR3 contains 13 residues. Germline CDR1 reads SGDLS; CDR2 reads YYNGEE. The CDR3 loop reads CASSQIGGTEAFF. CDR3 nucleotides: TGTGCCAGCAGCCAAATAGGGGGGACTGAAGCTTTCTTT. The full variable domain, with the rest looked up from reference TRBV9 and TRBJ1-1, is DSGVTQTPKHLITATGQRVTLRCSPRSGDLSVYWYQQSLDQGLQFLIQYYNGEERAKGNILERFSAQQFPDLHSELNLSSLELGDSALYFCASSQIGGTEAFFGQGTRLTVV.

This clone was detected a few times. This rearrangement joins TRBV28 to TRBJ2-3; 10 bases match TRBD2. The CDR3 contains 18 residues. V gave up 4 bases and J gave up 6 bases; unmatched junction bases: 16. Germline-derived CDR1 and CDR2 are MDHEN and SYDVKM. CDR3 in amino acids: CASSSPLGLAAERDTQYF. CDR3 sequence (DNA): TGTGCCAGCAGTTCACCCCTTGGACTAGCGGCTGAACGGGATACGCAGTATTTT.

This clone was seen only once. The chain links TRBV7-9 to TRBJ2-1; D is possibly TRBD1 or TRBD2 (6 bases each). Germline V gives CDR1 SEHNR, CDR2 FQNEAQ (reference sequence). V was clipped by 9 bases and J by 9 bases, with 21 bases between them. The CDR3 length is 14 residues. The CDR3 is CASSREGGGREQFF. CDR3 nucleotide sequence: TGTGCCAGTAGCCGCGAGGGGGGTGGGCGTGAGCAGTTCTTC.

V and J are TRBV4-2 and TRBJ1-5; D is uncertain. The V gene's germline CDR1 is LGHNA and CDR2 YNFKEQ. The length of the CDR3 is 15 residues. The V gene lost 1 base and the J gene lost 0 bases, with 7 bases spanning the gap. The CDR3 bases are TGTGCCAGCAGCCAAGTGGTCGGTAGCAATCAGCCCCAGCATTTT. Protein product: CASSQVVGSNQPQHF.

This rearrangement joins TRBV3-1 (or the pseudogene TRBV3-2) to TRBJ1-1; unclear D gene. The CDR3 contains 14 residues. V gave up 4 bases and J gave up 1 base, with 10 bases separating them. Per germline, CDR1 LGHDT and CDR2 YNNKEL (reference sequence). CDR3 residues: CASSLQGGNTEAFF. The CDR3, as DNA: TGTGCCAGCAGCCTTCAAGGCGGGAACACTGAAGCTTTCTTT.

The chain recombines TRBV10-3 with TRBJ1-1; 8 bases line up with TRBD1. From germline, CDR1 is ENHRY and CDR2 SYGVKD. This CDR3 has 15 amino acids. Losses at the gene ends were 3 bases for V and 4 bases for J; bases not matched to a gene: 7. Here the CDR3 reads CAISDLGQEATEAFF. The CDR3 nucleotides read TGTGCCATCAGTGATTTGGGACAGGAGGCCACTGAAGCTTTCTTT.

This clone was observed a handful of times. The rearrangement uses TRBV6-4 and TRBJ2-2; 8 bases line up with TRBD1. The J segment lost 0 bases and the V segment lost 0 bases, leaving 3 bases of the junction unmatched. Germline V gives CDR1 MRHNA, CDR2 SNTAGT. This CDR3 has 17 amino acids. CDR3 in amino acids: CASSDSTGVANTGELFF. CDR3 DNA sequence: TGTGCCAGCAGTGACTCGACAGGGGTGGCGAACACCGGGGAGCTGTTTTTT.

This clone was seen a single time. The gene calls are TRBV10-3 and TRBJ1-5; D unresolved. CDR1 ENHRY and CDR2 SYGVKD come from the germline V gene. Trimming cost V 2 bases and J 3 bases, with 5 bases left between them. The CDR3 sequence is 13 residues long. The CDR3 DNA is TGTGCCATCAGTGAGACAGACAATCAGCCCCAGCATTTT. It is translated as CAISETDNQPQHF.

This chain uses TRBV19 with TRBJ1-3, with 10 bases fitting TRBD1. The CDR3 runs to 14 residues. J lost 4 bases, V lost 7 bases, and 4 bases had no gene match. Germline V lookup: CDR1 LNHDA, CDR2 SQIVND (reference sequence). The CDR3 loop is CASIGTGEGNTIYF. The CDR3 DNA follows: TGTGCCAGTATCGGGACAGGGGAAGGAAACACCATATATTTT.

This rearrangement joins TRBV5-1 to TRBJ2-7; TRBD1 is a possible D gene (5 bases). V was clipped by 1 base and J by 4 bases, with 18 bases between them. The CDR3 contains 16 residues. CDR1 is SGHRS and CDR2 is YFSETQ in the germline V gene. The CDR3 sequence: CASSLYQGPNWYEQYF. In nucleotides, the CDR3 is TGCGCCAGCAGCTTGTATCAGGGTCCTAATTGGTACGAGCAGTACTTC.